The source of this TCR beta chain is a study of a mutant IDH1 vaccine in newly diagnosed glioma. Notes on the study in general: Most patients, 90% to 95%, showed vaccine-induced immune responses.

V lost 6 bases, J lost 5 bases, and 6 bases stayed unmatched. Per the germline V gene, CDR1 is SGHTA and CDR2 is FQGNSA. The CDR3 length is 13 residues. Profiling relied on immunoSEQ multiplex PCR, and the TCRdb table lists in-frame clones only, not all of them. Of about 70,000 clones in the sample, around 82% were seen once. Noted time point: baseline, week 1 (first vaccination visit). As to treatment: pre-vaccination baseline after standard-of-care therapy. Donor diagnoses consisted of new WHO grade 3 or 4 IDH1-mutant, ATRX-lost astrocytomas. For this clone: Its antigen is as yet unknown.

This clonotype originated in a woman younger than 35 with glioma. Some clones in this sample may be carry-over from other donors' samples. The material was peripheral blood mononuclear cells (PBMCs), obtained from a glioma patient treated with radiotherapy, temozolomide or both. The rearrangement uses TRBV7-2 and TRBJ1-2, with 7 bases matching TRBD1. The CDR3 reads CASRQGQAYGYTF. CDR3 sequence (DNA): TGTGCCAGCAGGCAAGGACAGGCGTATGGCTACACCTTC.